The 24 T cell receptor beta chains presented below share a single source sample, sequenced in a study of OX40 agonist ivuxolimab in advanced cancers. TCRdb's copy holds only in-frame clones and misses some; the assay was immunoSEQ multiplex PCR. The repertoire holds roughly 71,000 clones, with around 83% as singletons. The specimen comprised CD4+ or CD8+ T cells sorted from blood, sampled in a trial of the OX40 agonist ivuxolimab. Source of these receptors: an adult with an advanced solid tumor such as melanoma, head and neck, liver or kidney cancer.

V is TRBV6-5 and J is TRBJ2-7, with 10 bases fitting TRBD2. The CDR3 is made up of 14 amino acids. Looked up from germline, CDR1 is MNHEY and CDR2 is SVGAGI. V lost 8 bases, J lost 1 base, and 5 bases stayed unmatched. The CDR3 nucleotides read TGTGCCAGCTCACTAGCGGGAAGGTCCTACGAGCAGTACTTC. Its protein product is CASSLAGRSYEQYF.

This chain uses TRBV29-1 with TRBJ1-4; D is unresolved. Trimming pared 6 bases from V and 6 bases from J, leaving 5 bases between. This CDR3 has 10 amino acids. CDR1 and CDR2 (germline): SQVTM, ANQGSEA. The DNA for the CDR3 is TGCAGCGTGAAGGATGAAAAACTGTTTTTT. Amino acids: CSVKDEKLFF.

A single count supports this clone. The chain carries TRBV5-1 and TRBJ2-7, with D maybe TRBD2 (5 bases). This CDR3 is 14 amino acids long. Germline V gene lookup returns CDR1 SGHRS and CDR2 YFSETQ. V dropped 0 bases and J dropped 5 bases, with 12 bases sitting between them. Written as DNA, the CDR3 is TGCGCCAGCAGCTTGGTGGGAGTCGTCCACGAGCAGTACTTC. It is translated as CASSLVGVVHEQYF.

V is TRBV5-1 and J is TRBJ2-7; 8 nucleotides line up with TRBD2. The CDR3 spans 13 residues. V lost 4 bases to trimming and J lost 3 bases; unmatched junction nucleotides: 3. Per the germline V gene, CDR1 is SGHRS and CDR2 is YFSETQ. CDR3 bases: TGCGCCAGCAGCCTACTAGCGGACTACGAGCAGTACTTC. Protein product: CASSLLADYEQYF.

This clone occurred a few times. The chain is built from TRBV29-1 and TRBJ1-4; D gene uncertain. V gave up 7 bases and J gave up 4 bases, with 10 bases separating them. The CDR3 is 12 amino acids. Germline lookup yields CDR1 SQVTM and CDR2 ANQGSEA. CDR3 region: CSAGISNEKLFF. The DNA for the CDR3 is TGCAGCGCCGGGATCAGTAATGAAAAACTGTTTTTT.

The rearrangement joins TRBV28 to TRBJ1-2; D possibly corresponds to TRBD1 (5 bases). The V gene lost 2 bases and the J gene lost 8 bases, with 33 bases spanning the gap. The CDR3 totals 20 residues. Germline values: CDR1 MDHEN, CDR2 SYDVKM. CDR3 region: CASSLRPGKKADPMLGGYTF. For the CDR3, the DNA is TGTGCCAGCAGTTTAAGGCCAGGGAAAAAAGCCGACCCTATGCTAGGAGGCTACACCTTC.

This chain joins TRBV28 and TRBJ2-3, with D uncertain. The CDR3 loop spans 13 amino acids. The germline V and J ends were trimmed by 5 bases and 1 base, with 7 bases remaining between them. CDR1 is MDHEN, CDR2 SYDVKM, per germline. CDR3 sequence reads: CASSPARTDTQYF. The CDR3 DNA reads TGTGCCAGCAGTCCAGCCCGCACAGATACGCAGTATTTT. Looking up the rest from reference TRBV28 and TRBJ2-3 gives the full variable domain: DVKVTQSSRYLVKRTGEKVFLECVQDMDHENMFWYRQDPGLGLRLIYFSYDVKMKEKGDIPEGYSVSREKKERFSLILESASTNQTSMYLCASSPARTDTQYFGPGTRLTVL.

The CDR3 loop is CASSYLTSGTRETQYF. The CDR3 coding sequence is TGTGCCAGCAGTTACCTAACGTCCGGGACTCGGGAGACCCAGTACTTC. This chain uses TRBV6-5 with TRBJ2-5; the D gene is possibly TRBD2 (6 bases). Germline values: CDR1 MNHEY, CDR2 SVGAGI. V gave up 2 bases and J gave up 5 bases, with 18 bases separating them. This CDR3 spans 16 amino acids.

The chain uses TRBV4-3 and TRBJ1-4; D perhaps matches TRBD1 (6 bases). CDR3 size: 12 residues. Germline V gives CDR1 LGHNA, CDR2 YSLEER. Trimming took 1 base from V and 13 from J, leaving 10 bases between them. The CDR3 sequence is CASSQAGGPLFF. CDR3 coding DNA: TGCGCCAGCAGCCAAGCTGGGGGGCCACTGTTTTTT.

This clone occurred once. The chain uses TRBV9 and TRBJ2-1; D possibly matches TRBD1 or TRBD2 (5 bases each). The germline V and J ends were trimmed by 5 bases and 3 bases, with 12 bases remaining between them. Germline CDR1 is SGDLS and CDR2 is YYNGEE. CDR3 size: 14 residues. CDR3 protein: CASSKKGSYNEQFF. The CDR3 DNA sequence: TGTGCCAGCAGTAAAAAGGGGAGCTACAATGAGCAGTTCTTC. Supplemented by reference TRBV9 and TRBJ2-1, the full variable domain reads DSGVTQTPKHLITATGQRVTLRCSPRSGDLSVYWYQQSLDQGLQFLIQYYNGEERAKGNILERFSAQQFPDLHSELNLSSLELGDSALYFCASSKKGSYNEQFFGPGTRLTVL.

This chain links TRBV7-8 with TRBJ2-1, with no clear D. V was clipped by 2 bases and J by 2 bases, with 10 bases between them. Per the germline V gene, CDR1 is SGHVS and CDR2 is FQNEAQ. CDR3 size: 15 residues. The CDR3, as DNA: TGTGCCAGCAGCTTACGAGGCCTCGCCTACAATGAGCAGTTCTTC. Amino acids: CASSLRGLAYNEQFF.

The genes are TRBV28 and TRBJ1-2; no firm D call. The CDR3 covers 14 residues. With 1 base removed from V and 0 bases from J, the gap between germline ends came to 6 bases. The germline gives CDR1 MDHEN, CDR2 SYDVKM. For the CDR3, the DNA is TGTGCCAGCAGTTTATCTCCCGCTAACTATGGCTACACCTTC. This codes for CASSLSPANYGYTF.

The chain carries TRBV5-1 and TRBJ2-7, with 10 nucleotides matching TRBD2. Germline CDR1 is SGHRS and CDR2 is YFSETQ. CDR3 length: 16 amino acids. Trimming removed 0 bases from V and 5 bases from J; junction bases left unmatched: 8. The CDR3 DNA reads TGCGCCAGCAGCTTGGTCAGGCCTAGCGGGAGCCACGAGCAGTACTTC. As protein: CASSLVRPSGSHEQYF.

To note about this clone: Other DNA sequences in the sample encode the same CDR3. V is TRBV11-3 and J is TRBJ2-1; D not resolved. Germline lookup yields CDR1 SGHNT and CDR2 YENEEA. V was shortened by 1 base and J by 9 bases, with 4 bases between the two germline ends. The CDR3 runs 11 residues. As DNA, the CDR3 is TGTGCCAGCAGCTTAGGAGGTGAGCAGTTCTTC. Amino acid sequence: CASSLGGEQFF.

This clone has a handful of counts. The chain joins TRBV11-3 to TRBJ2-2; 11 bases align to TRBD2. Germline V CDR1 and CDR2: SGHNT, YENEEA. V dropped 0 bases and J dropped 5; count of bases not matched to a gene: 5. The CDR3 has 17 residues. This chain's CDR3 is CASSLDKGLAETGELFF. The DNA of the CDR3 is TGTGCCAGCAGCTTAGATAAGGGACTAGCGGAGACCGGGGAGCTGTTTTTT.

The rearrangement uses TRBV11-2 and TRBJ2-1, with a possible D match to TRBD2 (6 bases). CDR3 length equals 17 residues. V was clipped by 5 bases and J by 8 bases, with 25 bases between them. Germline V gives CDR1 SGHAT, CDR2 FQNNGV. As DNA, the CDR3 is TGTGCCAGCAGCCTCCAGAGACTAGACCTCGGTTCCTATGAGCAGTTCTTC. Translation: CASSLQRLDLGSYEQFF.

The genes are TRBV6-5 and TRBJ2-1, with TRBD1 matching 7 bases. The ends lost 5 bases at V and 7 bases at J; junction bases unmatched: 11. The CDR3 sequence is 15 residues long. Germline V gene sequence: CDR1 MNHEY, CDR2 SVGAGI. The CDR3 sequence is CASSTPRGIPNEQFF. CDR3 DNA: TGTGCCAGCAGTACCCCCAGGGGGATTCCAAATGAGCAGTTCTTC.

This chain uses TRBV7-3 with TRBJ2-3; TRBD1 agrees at 9 bases. This CDR3 is built from 18 residues. Per germline, CDR1 SGHTA and CDR2 FQGTGA. V was clipped by 4 bases and J by 3 bases; unmatched bases: 14. CDR3: CASSSSRRDREATDTQYF. CDR3 bases: TGTGCCAGCAGCTCCAGCCGCCGGGACAGGGAAGCAACAGATACGCAGTATTTT.

The rearrangement uses TRBV29-1 and TRBJ2-7; TRBD1 or TRBD2 may be the D gene (6 bases each). This CDR3 has 13 amino acids. V lost 2 bases, J lost 0 bases, and 8 bases lay in between. The V gene's germline CDR1 is SQVTM and CDR2 ANQGSEA. DNA for the CDR3: TGCAGCGTTGAAAAGGGGGGCTCCTACGAGCAGTACTTC. Translation: CSVEKGGSYEQYF.

The chain joins TRBV27 to TRBJ1-4, with 7 bases matching TRBD1. This CDR3 contains 15 residues. J gave up 5 bases and V 6 bases, and 9 bases lay outside the gene matches. The V gene's germline CDR1 is MNHEY and CDR2 SMNVEV (reference sequence). This CDR3 reads CASRRAGTDNEKLFF. The DNA for the CDR3 is TGTGCCAGCAGAAGAGCCGGGACAGACAATGAAAAACTGTTTTTT. Drawing the rest from reference TRBV27 and TRBJ1-4, the complete variable domain is EAQVTQNPRYLITVTGKKLTVTCSQNMNHEYMSWYRQDPGLGLRQIYYSMNVEVTDKGDVPEGYKVSRKEKRNFPLILESPSPNQTSLYFCASRRAGTDNEKLFFGSGTQLSVL.

The chain recombines TRBV27 with TRBJ1-2; D is undetermined. Trimming removed 4 bases from V and 6 bases from J, with 15 bases in between. The CDR3 runs 14 residues. The V gene's germline CDR1 is MNHEY and CDR2 SMNVEV (reference sequence). In DNA, the CDR3 is TGTGCCAGCAGTTCCATTGCGCTTCAACATGGCTACACCTTC. It translates to CASSSIALQHGYTF.

V is TRBV11-3 and J is TRBJ2-7; TRBD1 matches 10 bases. Trimming removed 1 base from V and 4 bases from J; junction bases left unmatched: 1. The CDR3 contains 14 residues. Germline assignment: CDR1 SGHNT and CDR2 YENEEA. CDR3 sequence: CASSLGDRGYEQYF. CDR3 nucleotides: TGTGCCAGCAGCTTAGGGGACAGGGGATACGAGCAGTACTTC.

This clone is labeled medium-sized. The chain links TRBV5-4 to TRBJ1-4; D remains ambiguous. The V end lost 2 bases, the J end lost 7 bases, and 12 bases lay between the germline ends. Germline CDR1 SGHNT, CDR2 YYREEE (reference sequence). This CDR3 spans 14 amino acids. This CDR3 reads CASSLEQRAEKLFF. The CDR3 nucleotides read TGTGCCAGCAGCTTAGAACAGAGGGCTGAAAAACTGTTTTTT.

The rearrangement links TRBV2 to TRBJ1-2; D ambiguous. CDR1 SNHLY and CDR2 FYNNEI come from the germline V gene. This CDR3 region has 12 residues. Trimming removed 2 bases at V and 11 bases at J, with 12 bases between. The CDR3, as DNA: TGTGCCAGCAGTGAACAGTCTATGGCTTACACCTTC. Protein product: CASSEQSMAYTF.